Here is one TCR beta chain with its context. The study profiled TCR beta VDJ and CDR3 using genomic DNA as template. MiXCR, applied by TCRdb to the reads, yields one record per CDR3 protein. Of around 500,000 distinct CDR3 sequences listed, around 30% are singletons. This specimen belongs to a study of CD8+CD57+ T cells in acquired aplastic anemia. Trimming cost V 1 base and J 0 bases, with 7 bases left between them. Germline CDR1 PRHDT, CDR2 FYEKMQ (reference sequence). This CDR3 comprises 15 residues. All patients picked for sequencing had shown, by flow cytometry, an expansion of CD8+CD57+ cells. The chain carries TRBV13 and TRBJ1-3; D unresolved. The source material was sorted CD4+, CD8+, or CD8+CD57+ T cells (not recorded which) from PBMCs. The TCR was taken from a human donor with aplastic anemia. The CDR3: CASSLVPNSGNTIYF. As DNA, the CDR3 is TGTGCCAGCAGCTTAGTCCCCAACTCTGGAAACACCATATATTTT.